A selection of T cell receptor beta chains follows, all from one sample in a study of blood T cell repertoires in COVID-19. Measured with immunoSEQ multiplex PCR; TCRdb has only the in-frame clones, and not every one. There are 110,000 to 150,000 clones in the sample; more than 75% occur only once, and around 10% lies in the top ten. Specimen: PBMCs or T cells enriched from blood (not recorded which). The receptors derive from a man aged 55 to 70 who had recovered from COVID-19. CDR3s include the opening cysteine and the closing phenylalanine or tryptophan. The D gene is left open where the match is weak. A clone size is listed for some rows: how often the clone was seen (once, few, many), or a class if it is expanded.

clone_size | j_call | d_call | v_call | cdr3_nt | cdr3_aa
. | TRBJ2-6 | . | TRBV7-9 | TGTGCCAGCAGCCCGCTACCCGGGACAAGCTCTGGGGCCAACGTCCTGACTTTC | CASSPLPGTSSGANVLTF
. | TRBJ2-7 | TRBD2 | TRBV28 | TGTGCCAGCAGTTTACCTCTAGCGGGAGGAGCCCACGAGCAGTACTTC | CASSLPLAGGAHEQYF
. | TRBJ1-5 | . | TRBV6-8 | TGTGCCAGCAGTTCCTTCCCTCGGCAGGGAGGTGATCGCAATCAGCCCCAGCATTTT | CASSSFPRQGGDRNQPQHF
. | TRBJ2-7 | TRBD2 | TRBV18 | TGTGCCAGCTCAAGGGGTACTAGCGGCTCATACGAGCAGTACTTC | CASSRGTSGSYEQYF
. | TRBJ1-4 | . | TRBV28 | TGTGCCAGCAGTTTAACCGGGTTCTCGAATGAAAAACTGTTTTTT | CASSLTGFSNEKLFF
. | TRBJ2-7 | . | TRBV10-3 | TGTGCCATCAGTCGGAGTTACGAGCAGTACTTC | CAISRSYEQYF
. | TRBJ2-1 | . | TRBV28 | TGTGCCAGCAGTTTACTGCGAGTCAATGAGCAGTTCTTC | CASSLLRVNEQFF
. | TRBJ1-6 | . | TRBV28 | TGTGCCAGCAGTTTCGAGATTGGTGGTTCACCCCTCCACTTT | CASSFEIGGSPLHF
. | TRBJ2-5 | TRBD1 | TRBV6-4 | TGTGCCAGCAGTAGGACAGGGGGAGAGACCCAGTACTTC | CASSRTGGETQYF
. | TRBJ2-1 | . | TRBV10-3 | TGTGCCATCAGTGAAGGGGCCTCCTACAATGAGCAGTTCTTC | CAISEGASYNEQFF
. | TRBJ2-3 | TRBD2 | TRBV7-2 | TGTGCCAGCAGCTTAGAGCGGGAGGGGGCATGGTATTTT | CASSLEREGAWYF
. | TRBJ2-3 | . | TRBV28 | TGTGCCAGCAGTTTATGGGGCCAATCCCCTACGCAGTATTTT | CASSLWGQSPTQYF
. | TRBJ2-7 | . | TRBV6-5 | TGTGCCAGCAGTTACGGGCAGGGCGTCTACGAGCAGTACTTC | CASSYGQGVYEQYF
once | TRBJ1-6 | . | TRBV5-4 | TGTGCCAGCAGCCGTCGTGATAATTCACCCCTCCACTTT | CASSRRDNSPLHF
. | TRBJ1-5 | TRBD1 | TRBV5-6 | TGTGCCAGCAGCGTCGGGACAGGGCCCCGGCATTTT | CASSVGTGPRHF
. | TRBJ1-5 | . | TRBV4-1 | TGCGCCAGCAGCCAAGATAGGACCGCCGGGACCCAGCATTTT | CASSQDRTAGTQHF
. | TRBJ2-7 | TRBD2 | TRBV5-1 | TGCGCCAGCAGCTTGGGTACTGGACTAGCGGGGGGCCGTCAAGGAACCTACGAGCAGTACTTC | CASSLGTGLAGGRQGTYEQYF
. | TRBJ1-2 | TRBD1 | TRBV9 | TGTGCCAGCAGCGTACAGGGGGCCTATGGCTACACCTTC | CASSVQGAYGYTF
. | TRBJ2-3 | TRBD2 | TRBV28 | TGTGCCAGCAGTTCGTTTGGCGGGAGAGGCACAGATACGCAGTATTTT | CASSSFGGRGTDTQYF
. | TRBJ2-5 | . | TRBV2 | TGTGCCTCAACCGGAGAAACCCAGTACTTC | CASTGETQYF
. | TRBJ2-7 | TRBD2 | TRBV5-6 | TGTGCCAGCAGCCGTCGTCGGGGGGGCGAGCAGTACTTC | CASSRRRGGEQYF
. | TRBJ1-6 | TRBD1 | TRBV4-1 | TGCGCCAGCAGCCAAGGCCCATTACAGGGGCGCGGTTCACCCCTCCACTTT | CASSQGPLQGRGSPLHF
. | TRBJ1-2 | . | TRBV2 | TGTGCCAGCACCCGACAGAGCTATGGCTACACCTTC | CASTRQSYGYTF
. | TRBJ1-6 | . | TRBV5-5 | TGTGCCAGCAGCCCGGAGGATCGCCTTTCACCCCTCCACTTT | CASSPEDRLSPLHF
. | TRBJ1-3 | . | TRBV30 | TGTGCCTGGAACAATGGAAACACCATATATTTT | CAWNNGNTIYF
. | TRBJ2-5 | TRBD2 | TRBV5-1 | TGCGCCAGCAGCCGACTAGCGGGAAAATCCCAAGAGACCCAGTACTTC | CASSRLAGKSQETQYF
once | TRBJ1-1 | . | TRBV19 | TGTGCCAGTAGTATACAGGGTGACGGCACTGAAGCTTTCTTT | CASSIQGDGTEAFF
. | TRBJ2-1 | TRBD2 | TRBV4-2 | TGTGCCAGCAGCCAAGATAGTTACGGCGGGAGGGCCCGCTCCTACAATGAGCAGTTCTTC | CASSQDSYGGRARSYNEQFF
. | TRBJ2-3 | TRBD2 | TRBV3-1/TRBV3-2 | TGTGCCAGCAGCACCCCCGCAGGGCTAGCGGGAACAGATACGCAGTATTTT | CASSTPAGLAGTDTQYF
. | TRBJ2-7 | TRBD2 | TRBV13 | TGTGCCAGCAGCCGACTAGCGGGAGACTACGAGCAGTACTTC | CASSRLAGDYEQYF